This T cell receptor beta chain was identified in a study of T cell repertoires in cytomegalovirus infection. As for the study in general: Evidence of both CMV infection and a matching HLA type came from public TCR beta signatures. Points from the study as a whole: There were HLA-C-restricted CMV-specific TCR beta clonotypes dominating the ex vivo response. Individuals carrying CMV plus the relevant HLA were identified by cumulative frequency of public TCR beta families.

In regard to this clonotype: Its matching antigen is unknown.

One entry per CDR3 protein results from TCRdb running MiXCR on the reads. The repertoire has a few hundred thousand distinct CDR3 sequences, 42% of them found once; the top ten carry around 45%. The clonotype originates from a human donor in good health (CMV status not recorded). Some clones in this sample may be carry-over from other donors' samples. Sequences were derived from cultured PBMCs, sampled from culture after CMV antigen stimulation.

CDR3 protein: CASSYALAGASYEQYF. Written as DNA, the CDR3 is TGTGCCAGCAGTTACGCCCTGGCGGGCGCCTCCTACGAGCAGTACTTC. This rearrangement joins TRBV6-5 to TRBJ2-7; a possible D gene is TRBD2 (5 bases). The CDR3 extends over 16 amino acids. V lost 2 bases, J lost 0 bases, and 14 bases lay in between. Germline V gene lookup returns CDR1 MNHEY and CDR2 SVGAGI.